This is a list of T cell receptor beta chains from one sample in a study of early stage breast cancer tumors. Libraries were prepared by immunoSEQ multiplex PCR; TCRdb keeps only in-frame clonotypes and omits some of them. Of some 25,000 clones in the sample, roughly two thirds were seen once. Material for sequencing was breast tumor tissue. The receptors were sampled from a person aged 55-75 years with breast cancer. The CDR3 runs from the conserved cysteine through the conserved F or W. D genes are given only for firm matches.

d_gene: -; v_gene: TRBV5-6; j_gene: TRBJ2-2; CDR3aa: CASSLGQGMNTGELFF; CDR3nt: TGTGCCAGCAGCTTGGGGCAGGGGATGAACACCGGGGAGCTGTTTTTT
d_gene: -; v_gene: TRBV6-5; j_gene: TRBJ2-3; CDR3aa: CASSYSRGDTQYF; CDR3nt: TGTGCCAGCAGTTACTCGAGGGGGGATACGCAGTATTTT
d_gene: -; v_gene: TRBV28; j_gene: TRBJ1-2; CDR3aa: CASSATGGTRGAYGYTF; CDR3nt: TGTGCCAGCAGTGCAACCGGGGGGACCCGAGGGGCTTATGGCTACACCTTC
d_gene: -; v_gene: TRBV7-9; j_gene: TRBJ1-2; CDR3aa: CASSLVARANYGYTF; CDR3nt: TGTGCCAGCAGCTTAGTAGCCAGGGCCAACTATGGCTACACCTTC
d_gene: TRBD1; v_gene: TRBV6-4; j_gene: TRBJ1-1; CDR3aa: CASSKTGGESTEAFF; CDR3nt: TGTGCCAGCAGCAAGACAGGGGGGGAGAGCACTGAAGCTTTCTTT
d_gene: -; v_gene: TRBV6-1; j_gene: TRBJ1-5; CDR3aa: CASRTRGSQPQHF; CDR3nt: TGTGCCAGCAGGACCAGGGGTTCTCAGCCCCAGCATTTT
d_gene: -; v_gene: TRBV6-1; j_gene: TRBJ1-2; CDR3aa: CASSDTGYGYTF; CDR3nt: TGTGCCAGCAGTGATACAGGGTATGGCTACACCTTC
d_gene: -; v_gene: TRBV25-1; j_gene: TRBJ1-2; CDR3aa: CASSLTKAPYGYTF; CDR3nt: TGTGCCAGCAGCCTGACAAAGGCGCCCTATGGCTACACCTTC
d_gene: TRBD1; v_gene: TRBV7-2; j_gene: TRBJ2-7; CDR3aa: CASSRDLTGTALPYEQYF; CDR3nt: TGTGCCAGCAGCAGAGACCTAACCGGGACAGCGCTTCCCTACGAGCAGTACTTC
d_gene: -; v_gene: TRBV19; j_gene: TRBJ1-2; CDR3aa: CASRRNTTFYTF; CDR3nt: TGTGCCAGTAGAAGGAACACTACTTTCTACACCTTC
d_gene: -; v_gene: TRBV9; j_gene: TRBJ2-1; CDR3aa: CASSVGGTLSYNEQFF; CDR3nt: TGTGCCAGCAGCGTAGGGGGCACACTATCCTACAATGAGCAGTTCTTC
d_gene: -; v_gene: TRBV28; j_gene: TRBJ1-2; CDR3aa: CASSFTGTPNYGYTF; CDR3nt: TGTGCCAGCAGTTTCACAGGCACCCCTAACTATGGCTACACCTTC
d_gene: TRBD1; v_gene: TRBV5-6; j_gene: TRBJ2-1; CDR3aa: CASSPTGNNEQFF; CDR3nt: TGTGCCAGCAGCCCGACAGGGAACAATGAGCAGTTCTTC
d_gene: TRBD1; v_gene: TRBV14; j_gene: TRBJ1-2; CDR3aa: CASSNLTDRGSGYTF; CDR3nt: TGTGCCAGCAGCAACCTAACCGACAGGGGGTCTGGCTACACCTTC
d_gene: -; v_gene: TRBV9; j_gene: TRBJ2-1; CDR3aa: CASSVGGLTYNEQFF; CDR3nt: TGTGCCAGCAGCGTAGGGGGGCTCACCTACAATGAGCAGTTCTTC
d_gene: -; v_gene: TRBV27; j_gene: TRBJ2-2; CDR3aa: CASSLSRQVGELFF; CDR3nt: TGTGCCAGCAGTTTAAGCCGGCAGGTCGGGGAGCTGTTTTTT
d_gene: TRBD1; v_gene: TRBV5-8; j_gene: TRBJ2-7; CDR3aa: CASSSRTGGYYEQYF; CDR3nt: TGTGCCAGCAGCTCCCGGACAGGGGGGTACTACGAGCAGTACTTC